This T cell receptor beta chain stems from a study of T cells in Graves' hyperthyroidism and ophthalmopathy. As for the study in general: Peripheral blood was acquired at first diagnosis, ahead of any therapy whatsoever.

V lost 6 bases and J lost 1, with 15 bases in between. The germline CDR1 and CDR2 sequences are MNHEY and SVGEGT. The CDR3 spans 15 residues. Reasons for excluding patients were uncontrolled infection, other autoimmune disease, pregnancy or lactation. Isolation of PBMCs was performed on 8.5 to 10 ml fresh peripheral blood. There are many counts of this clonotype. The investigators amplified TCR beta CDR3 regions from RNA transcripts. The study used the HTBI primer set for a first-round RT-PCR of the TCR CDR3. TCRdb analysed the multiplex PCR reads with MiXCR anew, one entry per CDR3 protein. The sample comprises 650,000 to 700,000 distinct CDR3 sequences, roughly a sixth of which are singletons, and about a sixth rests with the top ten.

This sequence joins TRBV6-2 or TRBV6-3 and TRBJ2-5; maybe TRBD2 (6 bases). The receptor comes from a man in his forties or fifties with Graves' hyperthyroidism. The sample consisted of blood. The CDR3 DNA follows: TGTGCCAGCAGGGGATTTTTGGGGGGCCAAGAGACCCAGTACTTC. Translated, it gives CASRGFLGGQETQYF.